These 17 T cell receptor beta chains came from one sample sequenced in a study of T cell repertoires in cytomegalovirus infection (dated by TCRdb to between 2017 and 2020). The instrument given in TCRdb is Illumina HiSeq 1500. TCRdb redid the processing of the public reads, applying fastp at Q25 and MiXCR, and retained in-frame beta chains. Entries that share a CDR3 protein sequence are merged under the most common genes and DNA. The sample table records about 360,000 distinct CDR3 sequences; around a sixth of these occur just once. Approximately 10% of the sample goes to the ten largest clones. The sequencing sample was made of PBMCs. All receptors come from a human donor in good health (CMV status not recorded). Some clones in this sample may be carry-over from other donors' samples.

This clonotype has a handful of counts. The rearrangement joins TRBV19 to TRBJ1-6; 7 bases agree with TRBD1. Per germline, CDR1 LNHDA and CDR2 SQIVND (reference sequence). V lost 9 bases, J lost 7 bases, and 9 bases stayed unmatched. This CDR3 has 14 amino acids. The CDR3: CASGRQGGNSPLHF. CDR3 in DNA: TGTGCCAGCGGGAGACAGGGTGGAAATTCACCCCTCCACTTT.

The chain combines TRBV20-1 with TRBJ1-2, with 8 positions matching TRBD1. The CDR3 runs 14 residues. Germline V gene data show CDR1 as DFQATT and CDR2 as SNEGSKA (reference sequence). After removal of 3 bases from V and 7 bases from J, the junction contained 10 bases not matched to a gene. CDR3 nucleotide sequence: TGCAGTGCTAGTTTGAGACAGGGGTCGGGTGGCTACACCTTC. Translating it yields CSASLRQGSGGYTF.

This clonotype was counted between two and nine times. In DNA, the CDR3 is TGTGCCAGCAGCCCGTATGTGGGGCTAGCGGGATCCTACGAGCAGTACTTC. It yields the protein CASSPYVGLAGSYEQYF. The gene calls are TRBV7-2 and TRBJ2-7; 9 nucleotides agree with TRBD2. Trimming at V came to 5 bases and at J to 1 base, leaving 12 bases not matched to a gene. The CDR3 loop spans 17 amino acids. CDR1 and CDR2 (germline): SGHTA, FQGNSA.

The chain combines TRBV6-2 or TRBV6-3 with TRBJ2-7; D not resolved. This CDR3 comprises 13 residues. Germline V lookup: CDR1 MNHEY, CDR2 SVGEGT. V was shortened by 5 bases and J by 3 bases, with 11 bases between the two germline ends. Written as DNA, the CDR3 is TGTGCCAGCAGTGAGGTCACTTTCTACGAGCAGTACTTC. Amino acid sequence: CASSEVTFYEQYF.

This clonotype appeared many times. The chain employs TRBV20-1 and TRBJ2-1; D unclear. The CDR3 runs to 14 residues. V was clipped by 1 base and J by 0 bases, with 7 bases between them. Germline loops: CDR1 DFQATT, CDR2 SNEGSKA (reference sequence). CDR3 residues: CSARGGNSYNEQFF. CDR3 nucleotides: TGCAGTGCTAGAGGGGGAAACTCCTACAATGAGCAGTTCTTC.

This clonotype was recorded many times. The CDR3 here is CASSLGPLGGASTDTQYF. In nucleotides, the CDR3 is TGTGCCAGCAGCTTAGGCCCCTTGGGGGGAGCGTCCACAGATACGCAGTATTTT. The chain employs TRBV7-6 and TRBJ2-3, with TRBD2 as a possible D gene (6 bases). V lost 1 base to trimming and J lost 2 bases, with 19 bases between them. CDR1 is SGHVS and CDR2 is FNYEAQ in the germline V gene. This CDR3 is 18 amino acids long.

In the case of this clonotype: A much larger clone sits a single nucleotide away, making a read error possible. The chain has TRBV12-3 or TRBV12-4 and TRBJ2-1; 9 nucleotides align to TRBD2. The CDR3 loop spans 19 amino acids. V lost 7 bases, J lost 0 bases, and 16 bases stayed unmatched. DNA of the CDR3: TGTGCCAGCACCCCGGGACTAGCACCAGGTCTCCCCTCCTACAATGAGCAGTTCTTC. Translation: CASTPGLAPGLPSYNEQFF.

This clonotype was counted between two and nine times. The CDR3 is CASSPDRSSNQPQHF. Here the CDR3 DNA reads TGTGCCAGTAGTCCGGACAGGTCTTCCAATCAGCCCCAGCATTTT. This chain links TRBV19 with TRBJ1-5; 7 bases align to TRBD1. V was pared by 5 bases and J by 3 bases, with 7 bases of the junction left unmatched. CDR1 and CDR2 (germline): LNHDA, SQIVND (reference sequence). This CDR3 is built from 15 residues.

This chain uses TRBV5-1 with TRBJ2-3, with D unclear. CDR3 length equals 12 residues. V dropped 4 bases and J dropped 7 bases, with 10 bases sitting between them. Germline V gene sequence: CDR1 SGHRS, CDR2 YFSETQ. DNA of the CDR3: TGCGCCAGCAGCCTACCCTCTAATACGCAGTATTTT. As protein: CASSLPSNTQYF. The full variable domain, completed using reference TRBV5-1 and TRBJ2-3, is KAGVTQTPRYLIKTRGQQVTLSCSPISGHRSVSWYQQTPGQGLQFLFEYFSETQRNKGNFPGRFSGRQFSNSRSEMNVSTLELGDSALYLCASSLPSNTQYFGPGTRLTVL.

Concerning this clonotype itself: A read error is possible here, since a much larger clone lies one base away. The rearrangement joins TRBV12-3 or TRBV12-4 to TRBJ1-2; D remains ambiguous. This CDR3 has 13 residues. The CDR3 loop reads CASSLGPRRGYSF. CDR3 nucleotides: TGTGCCAGCAGTTTAGGACCGAGGCGAGGCTACAGCTTC.

CDR3: CASSLVLIETQYF. The CDR3 coding sequence is TGTGCCAGCAGCCTGGTCCTAATAGAGACCCAGTACTTC. V gene TRBV7-2 combines with J gene TRBJ2-5, with no clear D. The CDR3 runs 13 residues. V lost 5 bases to trimming and J lost 4 bases, with 11 bases between them. Germline CDR1 is SGHTA and CDR2 is FQGNSA.

The CDR3 loop is CASSDRTGGDTGELFF. CDR3 coding DNA: TGTGCCAGCAGTGATAGGACAGGGGGAGACACCGGGGAGCTGTTTTTT. This rearrangement joins TRBV6-1 to TRBJ2-2; 10 bases align to TRBD1. The junction had 4 bases not matched to a gene; V was cut back by 3 bases and J by 3 bases. In germline, CDR1 is MNHNS, CDR2 SASEGT. This CDR3 region has 16 residues.

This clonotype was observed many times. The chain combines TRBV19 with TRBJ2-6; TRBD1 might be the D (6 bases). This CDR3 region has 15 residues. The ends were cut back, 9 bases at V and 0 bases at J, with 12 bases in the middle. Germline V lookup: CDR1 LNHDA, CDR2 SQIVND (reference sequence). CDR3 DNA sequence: TGTGCCAGCAGCTTGGGGGCCTCTGGGGCCAACGTCCTGACTTTC. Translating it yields CASSLGASGANVLTF.

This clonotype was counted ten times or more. CDR3 nucleotide sequence: TGTGCCAGCAGCTTAGGCGAGCGGGGGGTCACCTACAATGAGCAGTTCTTC. Residues: CASSLGERGVTYNEQFF. The chain is built from TRBV7-2 and TRBJ2-1; 9 positions match TRBD2. Trimming at V came to 1 base and at J to 2 bases, leaving 6 bases not matched to a gene. The CDR3 covers 17 residues. Germline CDR1 reads SGHTA; CDR2 reads FQGNSA. Together with reference TRBV7-2 and TRBJ2-1, the CDR3 gives the full variable domain: GAGVSQSPSNKVTEKGKDVELRCDPISGHTALYWYRQSLGQGLEFLIYFQGNSAPDKSGLPSDRFSAERTGGSVSTLTIQRTQQEDSAVYLCASSLGERGVTYNEQFFGPGTRLTVL.

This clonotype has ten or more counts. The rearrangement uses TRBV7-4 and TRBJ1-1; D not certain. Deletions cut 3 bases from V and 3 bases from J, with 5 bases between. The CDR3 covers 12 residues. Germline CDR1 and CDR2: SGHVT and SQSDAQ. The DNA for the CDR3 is TGTGCCAGCAGCTTTGGGGACACTGAAGCTTTCTTT. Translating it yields CASSFGDTEAFF.

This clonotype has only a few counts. CDR3 nucleotide sequence: TGTGCCAGCAGTTGGGCAGCGGGGGGGCCGCGTGAGCAGTTCTTC. This codes for CASSWAAGGPREQFF. The genes are TRBV28 and TRBJ2-1; 10 bases line up with TRBD2. There are 15 residues in the CDR3. V gave up 4 bases and J gave up 9 bases; unmatched junction bases: 9. Germline V gives CDR1 MDHEN, CDR2 SYDVKM.

The CDR3 DNA reads TGTGCCAGCAGTTTTGGTGCAGGGTCGGGCTATGGCTACACCTTC. This sequence encodes CASSFGAGSGYGYTF. The chain employs TRBV12-3 or TRBV12-4 and TRBJ1-2; a possible D gene is TRBD1 (5 bases). Trimming stripped 3 bases from V and 4 bases from J, with 15 bases between. CDR3 length equals 15 residues.